The rows below give T cell receptor beta chains drawn from one sample of a study of cytomegalovirus exposure and HLA in healthy donors. The method was immunoSEQ multiplex PCR; TCRdb's version includes in-frame clones alone and lacks a portion of them. This table has approximately 220,000 clones, 75% to 85% appearing once. Sequenced: PBMCs. These receptor sequences come from a girl aged 5-17 years in good health and CMV-seronegative. Each CDR3 is given with its conserved first and last residue. Fields, in order: D gene, clone size, V gene, J gene, CDR3 protein, CDR3 DNA. A D gene is named only where the DNA matches it firmly. Some rows have no size entry. The others give once, few or many, or a class for an expanded clone.

.,.,TRBV28,TRBJ1-5,CASKETYNQPQHF,TGTGCCAGCAAAGAAACCTACAATCAGCCCCAGCATTTT
.,few,TRBV6-6,TRBJ1-1,CASRYPQGANTEAFF,TGTGCCAGCAGATACCCTCAGGGCGCCAACACTGAAGCTTTCTTT
.,.,TRBV4-1,TRBJ2-3,CASSQDRGDTQYF,TGCGCCAGCAGCCAAGATCGGGGGGATACGCAGTATTTT
.,few,TRBV6-5,TRBJ1-3,CASSPDYSGNTIYF,TGTGCCAGCAGCCCAGACTACTCTGGAAACACCATATATTTT
TRBD1,once,TRBV19,TRBJ1-3,CASSSTFAQGGSLPIYF,TGTGCCAGTAGTTCAACCTTCGCTCAGGGGGGCAGCCTCCCCATATATTTT
.,once,TRBV6-5,TRBJ2-2,CASYRGRASGELFF,TGTGCCAGCTACCGTGGCAGGGCCTCCGGGGAGCTGTTTTTT
TRBD2,once,TRBV6-4,TRBJ2-3,CASSARTSGGQYF,TGTGCCAGCAGTGCCCGGACTAGCGGGGGCCAGTATTTT
TRBD2,.,TRBV7-2,TRBJ2-1,CASSFQAGGPGEQFF,TGTGCCAGCAGCTTTCAAGCGGGAGGGCCGGGTGAGCAGTTCTTC
TRBD2,.,TRBV19,TRBJ2-7,CASSGLAREEPYEQYF,TGTGCCAGTAGTGGGCTCGCGCGGGAGGAACCCTACGAGCAGTACTTC
TRBD1,.,TRBV19,TRBJ1-5,CASSIEGDRGYQPQHF,TGTGCCAGTAGTATTGAGGGGGACAGGGGGTATCAGCCCCAGCATTTT
.,.,TRBV5-1,TRBJ2-7,CASSLGSGRSSYEQYF,TGCGCCAGCAGCTTGGGGAGCGGCCGGAGCTCCTACGAGCAGTACTTC
.,.,TRBV30,TRBJ2-7,CAWRQGWTSYEQYF,TGTGCCTGGAGGCAGGGCTGGACATCCTACGAGCAGTACTTC
TRBD2,.,TRBV5-4,TRBJ2-7,CASSLAFGLAEDSYEQYF,TGTGCCAGCAGCTTGGCCTTTGGACTAGCGGAAGACTCCTACGAGCAGTACTTC
.,.,TRBV9,TRBJ2-3,CASSVGWPTDTQYF,TGTGCCAGCAGCGTAGGTTGGCCCACAGATACGCAGTATTTT
.,few,TRBV19,TRBJ1-4,CASTNAGRSNEKLFF,TGTGCCAGTACCAACGCGGGGCGGTCTAATGAAAAACTGTTTTTT
.,.,TRBV7-9,TRBJ1-1,CASGLQGLGITEAFF,TGTGCCAGCGGTCTGCAGGGACTAGGAATCACTGAAGCTTTCTTT